This TCR beta chain was recovered during a study of T cells in narcolepsy. Assay used: immunoSEQ multiplex PCR; TCRdb lists only in-frame clones, some missing. The table lists tens of thousands of clones, more than 80% of them singletons. This clone turned up a few times. Its antigen remains unidentified. Overall study results and limits: Reportedly, autoreactive clonotypes were serially detected in patients' blood but not controls'. Same-patient CSF and blood CD4+ T cell clonotypes included HCRT-specific and TRIB2-specific autoreactive ones. Some memory CD4+ repertoires had no autoreactive clone sequences.

This clonotype was sampled from a human donor with narcolepsy. Sequenced sample: CD45RA- memory CD4+ T cells from PBMCs.

The CDR3 reads CASSETSGNYEQYF. CDR3 in DNA: TGTGCCAGCAGTGAAACTAGCGGGAACTACGAGCAGTACTTC. The V call is TRBV2, the J call TRBJ2-7; 10 bases are shared with TRBD2. Germline CDR1 reads SNHLY; CDR2 reads FYNNEI. The CDR3 extends over 14 amino acids. V was pared by 2 bases and J by 3 bases, with 1 base of the junction left unmatched.